This entry lists 27 T cell receptor beta chains sequenced from one sample in a study of blood T cells in healthy people across ages. With a J-beta primer mix and a sample-barcoded 5' primer, a second PCR ran about 7 to 12 cycles. Each CDR3 protein is one row after TCRdb ran MiXCR on the 5' RACE reads. This sample has 1.8 million or so distinct CDR3 sequences, with approximately 39% found just once. The sequenced sample consisted of blood. The receptors originated from a human donor in good health.

The V call is TRBV29-1, the J call TRBJ2-5; a weak D match, TRBD1 (5 bases). Trimming pared 4 bases from V and 4 bases from J, leaving 22 bases between. Germline V gene data show CDR1 as SQVTM and CDR2 as ANQGSEA. This CDR3 has 16 amino acids. The CDR3: CSVVPLQGRAGETQYF. CDR3 in DNA: TGCAGCGTTGTTCCCCTCCAGGGCAGGGCTGGAGAGACCCAGTACTTC. Full variable domain (missing parts from reference TRBV29-1 and TRBJ2-5): SAVISQKPSRDICQRGTSLTIQCQVDSQVTMMFWYRQQPGQSLTLIATANQGSEATYESGFVIDKFPISRPNLTFSTLTVSNMSPEDSSIYLCSVVPLQGRAGETQYFGPGTRLLVL.

This clonotype occurred a few times. Mismatch with germline at one junction end may stem from a read error. The V gene is TRBV7-7, the J gene TRBJ2-7, with TRBD1 matching 10 bases. The CDR3 length is 15 residues. Germline CDR1 reads SSHAT; CDR2 reads FNYEAQ (reference sequence). The CDR3 DNA sequence: TGTGCTAGCAGCCCGGGGACAGGGGACGACCACGAGCAGTACTTC. This gives the protein CASSPGTGDDHEQYF.

The V call is TRBV9, the J call TRBJ2-5; D is uncertain. V lost 4 bases and J lost 5, with 21 bases in between. Germline CDR1 SGDLS, CDR2 YYNGEE. This CDR3 comprises 16 residues. CDR3 DNA: TGTGCCAGCAGCCCCCGGATGGAAAACATACTGGAGACCCAGTACTTC. The encoded protein is CASSPRMENILETQYF.

This clonotype was observed a few times. V usage is TRBV29-1 and J usage is TRBJ1-3; possibly TRBD1 for D (5 bases). This CDR3 has 11 residues. Per germline, CDR1 SQVTM and CDR2 ANQGSEA. Trimming took 2 bases from V and 7 from J, leaving 6 bases between them. CDR3 loop: CSVERDNTIYF. As DNA, the CDR3 is TGCAGCGTTGAAAGGGACAACACCATATATTTT. The variable domain in full, completed from reference TRBV29-1 and TRBJ1-3, reads SAVISQKPSRDICQRGTSLTIQCQVDSQVTMMFWYRQQPGQSLTLIATANQGSEATYESGFVIDKFPISRPNLTFSTLTVSNMSPEDSSIYLCSVERDNTIYFGEGSWLTVV.

This chain connects TRBV5-1 to TRBJ2-1; 16 nucleotides agree with TRBD2. J gave up 0 bases and V 5 bases, and 8 bases lay outside the gene matches. The germline V gene encodes CDR1 SGHRS and CDR2 YFSETQ. This CDR3 region has 19 residues. The CDR3 coding sequence is TGCGCCAGCAGACGACGCGGGACTAGCGGGGGGGCCTCCTACAATGAGCAGTTCTTC. It is translated as CASRRRGTSGGASYNEQFF.

In this sample, this clonotype turned up a few times. The V and J genes are TRBV15 and TRBJ2-3; D uncertain. The CDR3 covers 15 residues. The ends were cut back, 0 bases at V and 4 bases at J, with 11 bases in the middle. Germline values: CDR1 LNHNV, CDR2 YYDKDF (reference sequence). The CDR3 reads CATSRDYPSSDTQYF. For the CDR3, the DNA is TGTGCCACCAGCAGAGATTACCCTAGTTCAGATACGCAGTATTTT.

The rearrangement links TRBV12-3 or TRBV12-4 to TRBJ2-6; D call uncertain. CDR3 length equals 15 residues. V was trimmed by 6 bases and J by 3 bases, leaving 12 bases between them. This CDR3 reads CASSPGVGGANVLTF. The DNA of the CDR3 is TGTGCCAGCAGCCCTGGGGTTGGTGGGGCCAACGTCCTGACTTTC.

This clonotype was recorded a few times. This rearrangement joins TRBV20-1 to TRBJ1-2; D uncertain. V was trimmed by 0 bases and J by 3 bases, leaving 5 bases between them. This CDR3 region has 12 residues. Per germline, CDR1 DFQATT and CDR2 SNEGSKA (reference sequence). CDR3 coding DNA: TGCAGTGCTAGAGATCTGGACTATGGCTACACCTTC. It codes for CSARDLDYGYTF.

This chain links TRBV7-2 with TRBJ2-7; tentatively, D is TRBD2 (6 bases). The CDR3 totals 15 residues. Trimming removed 3 bases at V and 2 bases at J, with 14 bases between. Germline V gene data show CDR1 as SGHTA and CDR2 as FQGNSA. The CDR3 protein is CASSFARDPTYEQYF. The CDR3 nucleotides read TGTGCCAGCAGCTTCGCGCGGGACCCCACCTACGAGCAGTACTTC.

This clonotype appeared a few times. The V gene is TRBV20-1, the J gene TRBJ2-1; D gene uncertain. CDR1 is DFQATT, CDR2 SNEGSKA, per germline (reference sequence). The CDR3 is made up of 9 amino acids. Trimming took off 0 bases at V and 15 bases at J, with 6 bases between the two ends. CDR3 nucleotides: TGCAGTGCTAGAGATCACAGGTTCTTC. It is translated as CSARDHRFF.

This chain uses TRBV7-3 with TRBJ1-2; the D gene is possibly TRBD1 (6 bases). This CDR3 has 16 residues. Germline CDR1 SGHTA, CDR2 FQGTGA. V shed 4 bases and J shed 7 bases, with 22 bases lying between them. The chain's CDR3 is CASSYPRGQRDAGYTF. The CDR3 coding sequence is TGTGCCAGCAGCTACCCCCGGGGGCAGAGGGATGCTGGCTACACCTTC.

In this sample, this clonotype turned up a few times. The V call is TRBV20-1, the J call TRBJ1-5, with 7 nucleotides matching TRBD1. The CDR3 loop spans 12 amino acids. V lost 6 bases and J lost 4; bases outside the gene matches: 3. Germline lookup yields CDR1 DFQATT and CDR2 SNEGSKA (reference sequence). This CDR3 is CSANRGNQPQHF. The DNA of the CDR3 is TGCAGTGCAAACAGGGGAAATCAGCCCCAGCATTTT.

In DNA form, the CDR3 reads TGTGCCAGCAGTTTTGGGCCAGGGGATTTATCACCCCTCCACTTT. This codes for CASSFGPGDLSPLHF. The rearrangement joins TRBV28 to TRBJ1-6; D possibly corresponds to TRBD1 (6 bases). V was cut by 3 bases and J by 10 bases, with 16 bases left in between. The CDR3 is made up of 15 amino acids. CDR1 and CDR2 (germline): MDHEN, SYDVKM.

This chain connects TRBV20-1 to TRBJ2-7, with D tentatively TRBD2 (6 bases). V dropped 0 bases and J dropped 4 bases, with 13 bases sitting between them. From germline, CDR1 is DFQATT and CDR2 SNEGSKA (reference sequence). CDR3 length equals 14 residues. CDR3 in DNA: TGCAGTGCTAGAGATCCCCGGAGGGTGTACGAGCAGTACTTC. Amino acids: CSARDPRRVYEQYF.

This clonotype was detected only once. The chain recombines TRBV12-3 or TRBV12-4 with TRBJ2-7; D is perhaps TRBD2 (6 bases). Trimming shortened V by 11 bases and J by 5 bases, and 13 bases separated the two germline ends. The CDR3 consists of 11 residues. The CDR3 DNA is TGTGCCGGGGGGACCCTGAACGAGCAGTACTTC. Protein: CAGGTLNEQYF.

In nucleotides, the CDR3 is TGTGCCAGCAGCCAGCGTGGGGACCACACAGATACGCAGTATTTT. This encodes CASSQRGDHTDTQYF. The V gene is TRBV7-8, the J gene TRBJ2-3, with D possibly called TRBD1 or TRBD2 (5 bases each). Germline CDR1 SGHVS, CDR2 FQNEAQ. Trimming took 5 bases from V and 2 from J, leaving 14 bases between them. This CDR3 has 15 amino acids.

This chain joins TRBV7-2 and TRBJ2-4, with 10 bases aligning to TRBD2. CDR3 length equals 16 residues. In germline, CDR1 is SGHTA, CDR2 FQGNSA. J lost 0 bases, V lost 5 bases, and 4 bases had no gene match. The CDR3 is CASSPSGGLAKNIQYF. DNA for the CDR3: TGTGCCAGCAGCCCTAGCGGGGGTTTAGCCAAAAACATTCAGTACTTC.

The chain links TRBV7-2 to TRBJ2-1; D gene uncertain. The assigned J gene may be wrong: the sequence end matches TRBJ2-7 better. CDR3 length: 15 residues. Germline CDR1 reads SGHTA; CDR2 reads FQGNSA. The CDR3 is CASSPRVRPYNEQYF. The CDR3 DNA reads as TGTGCCAGCAGCCCTAGAGTCCGTCCATACAATGAACAGTACTTC.

Comments on this clonotype: One end of the junction does not line up with germline, which may come from a read error. The gene calls are TRBV20-1 and TRBJ1-2; no clear D gene. The length of the CDR3 is 14 residues. CDR1 and CDR2 (germline): DFQATT, SNEGSKA (reference sequence). The CDR3, as DNA: TGCAGCGCACGCTCGGGCCTACTTAACTATGGCCACACCTTC. Encoded protein: CSARSGLLNYGHTF.

The chain carries TRBV7-6 and TRBJ2-5, with 8 nucleotides matching TRBD2. The CDR3 loop spans 16 amino acids. Looked up from germline, CDR1 is SGHVS and CDR2 is FNYEAQ. With 2 bases clipped from V and 3 bases from J, the junction kept 8 bases outside the gene matches. The DNA of the CDR3 is TGTGCCAGCAGCTTACTTTTAGCGGGGTCGGAAGAGACCCAGTACTTC. Amino acids: CASSLLLAGSEETQYF.

In its sample, this clonotype was seen a few times. The chain is built from TRBV4-2 and TRBJ2-6, with D perhaps matching TRBD2 (5 bases). From germline, CDR1 is LGHNA and CDR2 YNFKEQ. V lost 4 bases to trimming and J lost 1 base, with 11 bases between them. The CDR3 sequence is 16 residues long. The CDR3 region has the DNA TGTGCCAGCAGCCCCCGGGAACCTTCTGGGGCCAACGTCCTGACTTTC. Amino acids: CASSPREPSGANVLTF.

In DNA form, the CDR3 reads TGCGCCAGCAGCCAAGTTGAGACAGGGGCTTCACCCCTCCACTTT. Residues: CASSQVETGASPLHF. The chain combines TRBV4-3 with TRBJ1-6, with TRBD1 matching over 8 bases. The CDR3 length is 15 residues. V lost 1 base to trimming and J lost 9 bases; unmatched junction nucleotides: 5. Germline CDR1 reads LGHNA; CDR2 reads YSLEER.

This clonotype was found once. The CDR3: CASSQGGQGATEAFF. The CDR3 region has the DNA TGCGCCAGCAGCCAGGGGGGACAGGGAGCCACTGAAGCTTTCTTT. The V gene is TRBV4-1, the J gene TRBJ1-1; 9 nucleotides line up with TRBD1. Trimming cost V 3 bases and J 4 bases; bases outside gene matches: 6. CDR3 length: 15 residues. CDR1 and CDR2 (germline): MGHRA, YSYEKL.

The V gene is TRBV27, the J gene TRBJ2-7; D possibly corresponds to TRBD2 (5 bases). CDR1 MNHEY and CDR2 SMNVEV come from the germline V gene (reference sequence). The ends were cut back, 0 bases at V and 7 bases at J, with 16 bases in the middle. The CDR3 has 15 residues. The CDR3 protein is CASSLSFSPSGEQYF. The CDR3 DNA is TGTGCCAGCAGTTTATCGTTCAGTCCCTCGGGAGAGCAGTACTTC.

V is TRBV7-3 and J is TRBJ2-2, with 8 bases that match TRBD1. The CDR3 runs 15 residues. V was pared by 6 bases and J by 6 bases, with 9 bases of the junction left unmatched. Germline V gene data show CDR1 as SGHTA and CDR2 as FQGTGA. The chain's CDR3 is CASSSNDRGAGELFF. As DNA, the CDR3 is TGTGCCAGCAGTTCTAACGACAGGGGAGCCGGGGAGCTGTTTTTT.

The chain employs TRBV12-3 or TRBV12-4 and TRBJ2-1; TRBD1 matches 8 bases. The CDR3 runs to 17 residues. The V and J ends lost 6 bases and 8 bases, in that order; junction bases with no gene match: 18. The CDR3 DNA follows: TGTGCCAGCAGAGACACCTGGACAGGGCCCGTCGGGGATGAGCAGTTCTTC. Protein: CASRDTWTGPVGDEQFF.

V is TRBV5-1 and J is TRBJ2-5; the match to TRBD1 covers 8 bases. The end of the DNA fits TRBJ2-7 better, so the J call may be wrong. Germline loops: CDR1 SGHRS, CDR2 YFSETQ. The CDR3 loop spans 14 amino acids. CDR3 region: CASSLATGAGEQYF. The CDR3 bases are TGCGCCAGCAGCTTGGCGACAGGGGCAGGCGAGCAGTACTTC.